A single T cell receptor beta chain is shown here with its context. This record belongs to a study of beta chain features in type 1 diabetes. As every portion of the isolated RNA was reverse transcribed, the sequencing read expressed TCRB transcripts. Produced via immunoSEQ multiplex PCR; TCRdb's table is partial and in-frame only. This table holds 860,000 or so clones, roughly 17% found once. The trim removed 1 base at V and 6 bases at J, leaving 7 bases unmatched. Germline CDR1 and CDR2: MDHEN and SYDVKM. CDR3 length equals 15 residues. Sequencing was performed on naive CD4+ T cells from blood. The chain carries TRBV28 and TRBJ2-7, with 9 bases lining up with TRBD2. This sequence originates from a young woman in good health. For the CDR3, the DNA is TGTGCCAGCAGTTTATCGTGGCGGGAGGGCTCCGAGCAGTACTTC. It translates to CASSLSWREGSEQYF.